This T cell receptor (beta chain) was recovered during a study of cytomegalovirus exposure and HLA in healthy donors. Amplification used 60 Vbeta primers and 13 Jbeta primers. TCRdb's table, derived via immunoSEQ multiplex PCR, lists solely in-frame clones and lacks some. The sample holds about 160,000 clones; around 77% are singletons and the top ten take roughly 1.4%. The sequenced sample was PBMCs. The sequence was collected from a man aged 35 to 55 in good health and CMV-seronegative.

The CDR3, as DNA: TGTGCCAGCAGTTTAGGGACTAGCGGGGATACGCAGTATTTT. It specifies CASSLGTSGDTQYF. This chain connects TRBV27 to TRBJ2-3, with 12 bases that match TRBD2. The germline V gene encodes CDR1 MNHEY and CDR2 SMNVEV (reference sequence). CDR3 length: 14 amino acids. V was clipped by 2 bases and J by 6 bases; unmatched bases: 0.